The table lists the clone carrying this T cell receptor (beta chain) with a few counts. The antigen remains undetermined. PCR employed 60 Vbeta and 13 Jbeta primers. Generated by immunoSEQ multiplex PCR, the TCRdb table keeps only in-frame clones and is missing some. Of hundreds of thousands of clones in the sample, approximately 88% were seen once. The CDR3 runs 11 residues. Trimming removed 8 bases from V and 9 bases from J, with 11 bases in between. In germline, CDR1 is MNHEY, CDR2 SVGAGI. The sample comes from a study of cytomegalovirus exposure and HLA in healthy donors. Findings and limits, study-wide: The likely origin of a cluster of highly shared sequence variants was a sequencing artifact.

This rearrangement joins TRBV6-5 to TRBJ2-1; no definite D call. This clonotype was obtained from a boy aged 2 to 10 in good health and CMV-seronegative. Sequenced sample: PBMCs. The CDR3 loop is CASARSGEQFF. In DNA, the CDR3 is TGTGCCAGCGCCCGATCGGGTGAGCAGTTCTTC.